Each of the 18 T cell receptor beta chains below was sequenced from the same sample in a study of blood T cell repertoires in COVID-19. Generated by immunoSEQ multiplex PCR, the TCRdb table keeps only in-frame clones and is missing some. The table shows 250,000 or so clones, with around 88% occurring only once. Source material: peripheral blood. These receptor sequences come from a man aged 80 or over with acute or convalescent COVID-19.

The gene calls are TRBV28 and TRBJ2-6, with TRBD1 matching 10 bases. CDR3 length: 17 residues. V shed 6 bases, J shed 0 bases, and the junction held 5 bases outside the gene matches. Germline CDR1 reads MDHEN; CDR2 reads SYDVKM. CDR3 in DNA: TGTGCCAGCAGACGGACAGGGGGGGGCTCTGGGGCCAACGTCCTGACTTTC. Its protein is CASRRTGGGSGANVLTF.

The gene calls are TRBV23-1 and TRBJ1-2, with TRBD1 matching 7 bases. TRBV23-1 is an ORF for which the function is uncertain. The CDR3 is 17 amino acids. V was pared by 1 base and J by 2 bases, with 10 bases of the junction left unmatched. CDR3 protein: CASSQLEGTARNYGYTF. The CDR3 nucleotides are TGCGCCAGCAGTCAATTGGAGGGGACAGCGAGGAACTATGGCTACACCTTC.

This sequence joins TRBV28 and TRBJ2-7, with D possibly TRBD1 on 6 matching bases. V was cut by 5 bases and J by 0 bases, with 11 bases left in between. CDR1 and CDR2 from the germline V gene are MDHEN and SYDVKM. This CDR3 contains 14 residues. CDR3 DNA sequence: TGTGCCAGCAGTCCGGGACACCTCTCCTACGAGCAGTACTTC. Translating gives CASSPGHLSYEQYF.

The chain uses TRBV12-3 or TRBV12-4 and TRBJ1-6; D might be TRBD1 (5 bases). The CDR3 has 12 residues. Deletions cut 6 bases from V and 10 bases from J, with 10 bases between. For the CDR3, the DNA is TGTGCCAGCAGCCGGCGGGGCTCACCCCTCCACTTT. Its translation is CASSRRGSPLHF.

This clone was counted a single time. The V and J genes are TRBV5-1 and TRBJ2-7; D is perhaps TRBD1 (6 bases). In germline, CDR1 is SGHRS, CDR2 YFSETQ. Between the trimmed V and J ends, which lost 0 bases and 7 bases, there was a span of 11 bases. The CDR3 runs to 13 residues. Here the CDR3 reads CASSLDGTREQYF. The CDR3 region has the DNA TGCGCCAGCAGCTTGGATGGGACACGAGAGCAGTACTTC.

The V gene is TRBV19, the J gene TRBJ1-4; 7 nucleotides line up with TRBD1. This CDR3 spans 15 amino acids. Losses at the gene ends were 3 bases for V and 5 bases for J; bases not matched to a gene: 6. Germline V gives CDR1 LNHDA, CDR2 SQIVND (reference sequence). The DNA of the CDR3 is TGTGCCAGTAGTATGATGGGACAGCTCAATGAAAAACTGTTTTTT. This sequence encodes CASSMMGQLNEKLFF.

The rearrangement joins TRBV7-9 to TRBJ1-4; no definite D call. CDR3 length: 11 residues. The germline CDR1 and CDR2 sequences are SEHNR and FQNEAQ (reference sequence). With 5 bases removed from V and 12 bases from J, the gap between germline ends came to 10 bases. The CDR3 DNA sequence: TGTGCCAGCAGCCCCCTTGAGGAACTGTTTTTT. Its protein product is CASSPLEELFF.

The V call is TRBV6-6, the J call TRBJ2-7; D may be TRBD1 (6 bases). This CDR3 has 13 residues. CDR1 and CDR2 (germline): MNHNY, SVGAGI (reference sequence). The V and J ends lost 8 bases and 2 bases respectively, with 13 bases between them. The CDR3 reads CASRRTETYEQYF. In DNA, the CDR3 is TGTGCCAGCCGACGGACAGAAACCTACGAGCAGTACTTC.

The V call is TRBV20-1, the J call TRBJ1-6; 9 positions agree with TRBD1. The CDR3 has 16 amino acids. Germline CDR1 reads DFQATT; CDR2 reads SNEGSKA (reference sequence). The J segment lost 6 bases and the V segment lost 3 bases, leaving 9 bases of the junction unmatched. The CDR3 loop is CSASPLTGGSNSPLHF. DNA of the CDR3: TGCAGTGCTAGTCCCCTGACAGGGGGGAGTAATTCACCCCTCCACTTT.

On this clone: This CDR3 is also generated by other DNA sequences in the sample. The chain employs TRBV2 and TRBJ2-2; the D gene is possibly TRBD2 (7 bases). The ends were cut back, 8 bases at V and 4 bases at J, with 14 bases in the middle. Germline V gene sequence: CDR1 SNHLY, CDR2 FYNNEI. The CDR3 runs to 14 residues. The CDR3 DNA sequence: TGTGCCAGCCGGAGGGGGGGTTCCACCGGGGAGCTGTTTTTT. Amino acid sequence: CASRRGGSTGELFF.

The V call is TRBV12-3 or TRBV12-4, the J call TRBJ1-2; D remains ambiguous. The V gene lost 3 bases and the J gene lost 7 bases, with 12 bases spanning the gap. This CDR3 region has 13 residues. CDR3 DNA: TGTGCCAGCAGTTTCGGGAGACTCGGTGGCTACACCTTC. Translation: CASSFGRLGGYTF.

The rearrangement links TRBV7-2 to TRBJ2-2; no clear D gene. V dropped 5 bases and J dropped 9 bases, with 10 bases sitting between them. Germline CDR1 SGHTA, CDR2 FQGNSA. This CDR3 is built from 12 residues. The CDR3 spells CASSIYSRELFF. The CDR3 DNA sequence: TGTGCCAGCAGCATCTACAGCAGGGAGCTGTTTTTT. The variable domain in full, completed from reference TRBV7-2 and TRBJ2-2, reads GAGVSQSPSNKVTEKGKDVELRCDPISGHTALYWYRQSLGQGLEFLIYFQGNSAPDKSGLPSDRFSAERTGGSVSTLTIQRTQQEDSAVYLCASSIYSRELFFGEGSRLTVL.

The chain links TRBV10-1 to TRBJ2-6, with D unresolved. CDR3 length equals 13 residues. Trimming left V 11 bases short and J 0 bases short, with 8 bases between. From germline, CDR1 is WNHNN and CDR2 SYGVQD (reference sequence). CDR3 protein: CAAAASGANVLTF. In DNA, the CDR3 is TGCGCCGCCGCGGCCTCTGGGGCCAACGTCCTGACTTTC.

The J gene is TRBJ2-5, the V gene TRBV3-1 (or the pseudogene TRBV3-2), with D unclear. The CDR3 is 13 residues long. The germline V and J ends were trimmed by 2 bases and 2 bases, with 6 bases remaining between them. Per germline, CDR1 LGHDT and CDR2 YNNKEL (reference sequence). In DNA form, the CDR3 reads TGTGCCAGCAGCCAATATTCGCAAGAGACCCAGTACTTC. Protein sequence: CASSQYSQETQYF.

This chain links TRBV5-1 with TRBJ2-1; 13 nucleotides agree with TRBD2. Germline CDR1 SGHRS, CDR2 YFSETQ. The CDR3 contains 15 residues. With 4 bases clipped from V and 9 bases from J, the junction kept 7 bases outside the gene matches. CDR3 nucleotides: TGCGCCAGCAGCGATGGACTAGCGGGAGCGCCTGAGCAGTTCTTC. This encodes CASSDGLAGAPEQFF.

The V gene is TRBV5-6, the J gene TRBJ1-2; D gene ambiguous. Germline-derived CDR1 and CDR2 are SGHDT and YYEEEE. Trimming shortened V by 0 bases and J by 6 bases, and 9 bases separated the two germline ends. The CDR3 spans 13 residues. CDR3 in DNA: TGTGCCAGCAGCTTGGGAGGGCCTAATGGCTACACCTTC. Its translation is CASSLGGPNGYTF.

The J gene is TRBJ2-2, the V gene TRBV6-5; 8 bases agree with TRBD2. This CDR3 spans 16 amino acids. CDR1 is MNHEY and CDR2 is SVGAGI in the germline V gene. Unmatched junction bases numbered 6, after V lost 0 bases and J lost 6 bases. The CDR3 loop reads CASSYSSGRAAGELFF. In nucleotides, the CDR3 is TGTGCCAGCAGTTACTCTTCCGGGAGGGCGGCCGGGGAGCTGTTTTTT.

This rearrangement joins TRBV28 to TRBJ2-5; D gene uncertain. CDR1 is MDHEN, CDR2 SYDVKM, per germline. The CDR3 is 13 amino acids. The V gene lost 3 bases and the J gene lost 8 bases, with 13 bases spanning the gap. The CDR3 DNA reads as TGTGCCAGCAGTTTGACCGCCCGAGGTACCCAGTACTTC. Translation: CASSLTARGTQYF.